The present T cell receptor beta chain was sequenced within a study of blood T cell repertoires in COVID-19. As for the study in general: Sites in the United States, Italy and Spain provided acute and convalescent COVID-19 samples. Sample material is recorded as cDNA or gDNA derived from T cells, B-cell-depleted T cells, or PBMCs.

The junction had 2 bases not matched to a gene; V was cut back by 2 bases and J by 1 base. In germline, CDR1 is SGHRS, CDR2 YFSETQ. The CDR3 is 15 residues long. How the authors handled the data: Scientists estimated how many nucleated cells there were by amplifying reference gene primers. The assay was immunoSEQ multiplex PCR, and TCRdb's table has in-frame clones only and misses some. V and J calls and clone size are those listed in that table; D and trimming were worked out from the DNA. The sample carries about 83,000 clones, roughly 80% recorded once. The receptor was derived from a woman older than 75 with acute or convalescent COVID-19. The sample was peripheral blood. This sequence joins TRBV5-1 and TRBJ2-2; 7 nucleotides line up with TRBD2. The CDR3 nucleotides read TGCGCCAGCAGCTTTGGCGGGGGGAACACCGGGGAGCTGTTTTTT. This codes for CASSFGGGNTGELFF.